The TCR beta chain under discussion was sequenced for a study of T cells in Graves' hyperthyroidism and ophthalmopathy. Germline CDR1 is SEHNR and CDR2 is FQNEAQ (reference sequence). This CDR3 comprises 15 residues. Deletions cut 1 base from V and 3 bases from J, with 9 bases between. This clonotype was detected a few times. RNA transcripts served as the template for amplifying TCR beta CDR3 regions. The TCR CDR3 was amplified in a first-round RT-PCR using the HTBI primer set. MiXCR, applied by TCRdb to the multiplex PCR reads, yields one record per CDR3 protein. The sample records approximately 710,000 distinct CDR3 sequences, 17% being singletons. PBMCs stemmed from 10 ml fresh peripheral blood.

Sequenced: blood. The sequence came from a man aged 50-59 years with Graves' hyperthyroidism. The gene calls are TRBV7-9 and TRBJ2-2; D remains unclear. Here the CDR3 reads CASSLEGRHTGELFF. CDR3 coding DNA: TGTGCCAGCAGCTTAGAAGGACGGCACACCGGGGAGCTGTTTTTT.